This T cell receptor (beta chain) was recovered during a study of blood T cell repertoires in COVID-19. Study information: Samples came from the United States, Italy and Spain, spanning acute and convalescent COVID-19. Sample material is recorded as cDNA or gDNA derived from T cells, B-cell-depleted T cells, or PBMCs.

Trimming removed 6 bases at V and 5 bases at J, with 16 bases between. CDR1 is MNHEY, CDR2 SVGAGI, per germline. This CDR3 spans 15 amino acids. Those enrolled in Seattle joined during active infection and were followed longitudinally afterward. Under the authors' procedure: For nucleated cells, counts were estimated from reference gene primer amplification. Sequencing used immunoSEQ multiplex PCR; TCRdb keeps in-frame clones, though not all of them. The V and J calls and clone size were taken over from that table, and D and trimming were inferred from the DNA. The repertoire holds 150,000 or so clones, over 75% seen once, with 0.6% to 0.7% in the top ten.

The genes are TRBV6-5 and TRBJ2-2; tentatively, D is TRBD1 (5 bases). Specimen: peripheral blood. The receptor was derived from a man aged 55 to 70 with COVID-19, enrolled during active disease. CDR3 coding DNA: TGTGCCAGCAGCCGCACAGGTGGCTTAACCGGGGAGCTGTTTTTT. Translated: CASSRTGGLTGELFF.